The 25 T cell receptor beta chains presented below share a single source sample, sequenced in a study of blood T cells in healthy people across ages. Then a second PCR, running about 6 to 11 cycles, was carried out with a sample-barcoded 5' primer and a J-beta primer mix. From the 5' RACE reads, TCRdb called clonotypes with MiXCR, one entry per CDR3 protein. Among over a million distinct CDR3 sequences listed, around 42% were seen once. The specimen was blood. Receptors were obtained from a woman aged 18-29 years in good health.

In this sample, this clonotype turned up once. The V gene is TRBV6-5, the J gene TRBJ2-5; 14 bases agree with TRBD2. CDR3 length equals 14 residues. From germline, CDR1 is MNHEY and CDR2 SVGAGI. V lost 6 bases, J lost 11 bases, and 8 bases stayed unmatched. CDR3 nucleotide sequence: TGTGCCAGCAGCGAGCAGGGACTAGCGGGGGAGCAGTACTTC. Its translation is CASSEQGLAGEQYF.

A single count supports this clonotype. The rearrangement joins TRBV3-1 to TRBJ2-3, with D uncertain. CDR1 is LGHDT, CDR2 YNNKEL, per germline (reference sequence). CDR3 length: 15 residues. V lost 2 bases and J 0 bases, leaving 9 bases between the germline ends. In DNA form, the CDR3 reads TGTGCCAGCAGCCAAAGGGATACTAGCACAGATACGCAGTATTTT. Its protein is CASSQRDTSTDTQYF.

The rearrangement links TRBV28 to TRBJ2-5, with D possibly TRBD2 on 5 matching bases. Germline lookup yields CDR1 MDHEN and CDR2 SYDVKM. The CDR3 covers 12 residues. Deletions cut 1 base from V and 11 bases from J, with 11 bases between. This chain's CDR3 is CASSLFTGEQYF. CDR3 bases: TGTGCCAGCAGTTTATTCACTGGGGAGCAGTACTTC.

This clonotype was counted only a few times. The CDR3 region has the DNA TGTGCCAGCAGGAGGCCGGGTGGCGAGAATTCACCCCTCCACTTT. Translating it yields CASRRPGGENSPLHF. The chain carries TRBV28 and TRBJ1-6; no clear D. This CDR3 spans 15 amino acids. Germline CDR1 reads MDHEN; CDR2 reads SYDVKM. The V end was cut by 6 bases, the J end by 7 bases, with 16 bases between.

V and J are TRBV20-1 and TRBJ2-7, with TRBD2 matching 8 bases. Germline lookup yields CDR1 DFQATT and CDR2 SNEGSKA (reference sequence). The junction had 16 bases not matched to a gene; V was cut back by 5 bases and J by 7 bases. There are 15 residues in the CDR3. CDR3 region: CSASPTSGRYNEQYF. In DNA form, the CDR3 reads TGCAGTGCTTCCCCCACTAGCGGACGTTACAATGAGCAGTACTTC.

This sequence joins TRBV5-1 and TRBJ2-1; 14 nucleotides agree with TRBD2. The CDR3 loop spans 16 amino acids. Germline CDR1 and CDR2: SGHRS and YFSETQ. Trimming at V came to 0 bases and at J to 7 bases, leaving 3 bases not matched to a gene. CDR3 sequence (DNA): TGCGCCAGCAGCTTGGGGGGACTAGCGGGGGAAAATGAGCAGTTCTTC. Translated: CASSLGGLAGENEQFF. Full variable domain (missing parts from reference TRBV5-1 and TRBJ2-1): KAGVTQTPRYLIKTRGQQVTLSCSPISGHRSVSWYQQTPGQGLQFLFEYFSETQRNKGNFPGRFSGRQFSNSRSEMNVSTLELGDSALYLCASSLGGLAGENEQFFGPGTRLTVL.

The chain employs TRBV12-3 or TRBV12-4 and TRBJ1-1; D is ambiguous. The CDR3 has 14 amino acids. Trimming pared 1 base from V and 7 bases from J, leaving 13 bases between. The CDR3, as DNA: TGTGCCAGCAGTTTAGACCCCCGGGCGGGTGAAGCTTTCTTT. Amino acids: CASSLDPRAGEAFF.

The rearrangement links TRBV6-5 to TRBJ1-1; 8 nucleotides agree with TRBD1. Trimming removed 3 bases from V and 4 bases from J; junction bases left unmatched: 10. The CDR3 is made up of 16 amino acids. In germline, CDR1 is MNHEY, CDR2 SVGAGI. The DNA for the CDR3 is TGTGCCAGCAGTTATCAGTCGGACAGGGAAGGCACTGAAGCTTTCTTT. Its translation: CASSYQSDREGTEAFF.

V usage is TRBV20-1 and J usage is TRBJ2-1; 7 bases line up with TRBD2. Germline V CDR1 and CDR2: DFQATT, SNEGSKA (reference sequence). After removal of 5 bases from V and 0 bases from J, the junction contained 4 bases not matched to a gene. This CDR3 has 14 amino acids. The CDR3 is CSAQSGISYNEQFF. CDR3 nucleotides: TGCAGTGCTCAGAGCGGGATCTCCTACAATGAGCAGTTCTTC.

The chain uses TRBV6-2 or TRBV6-3 and TRBJ2-7; D is ambiguous. CDR1 and CDR2 (germline): MNHEY, SVGEGT. This CDR3 is 12 amino acids long. Trimming left V 2 bases short and J 1 base short, with 3 bases between. DNA of the CDR3: TGTGCCAGCAGTTACCGTTCCTACGAGCAGTACTTC. Translating gives CASSYRSYEQYF.

This clonotype was observed a few times. This rearrangement joins TRBV12-3 or TRBV12-4 to TRBJ2-1; TRBD1 matches 9 bases. Trimming removed 6 bases from V and 4 bases from J; junction bases left unmatched: 7. The CDR3 covers 15 residues. The CDR3 reads CASRHGTGYYNEQFF. DNA for the CDR3: TGTGCCAGCAGGCACGGGACAGGGTATTACAATGAGCAGTTCTTC.

Notes on this clonotype: The germline gene is not matched at one end of the junction; a read error may be the cause. The V and J genes are TRBV5-1 and TRBJ2-3; D may correspond to TRBD1 or TRBD2 (6 bases each). Germline V CDR1 and CDR2: SGHRS, YFSETQ. The CDR3 totals 17 residues. CDR3 nucleotides: TGCGCCGGCAGCAGGGGAGGAACTGTGGGATATGGGAATACGCAGTATTTT. It is translated as CAGSRGGTVGYGNTQYF.

J is TRBJ2-5 and V is TRBV6-5; the D gene is possibly TRBD2 (7 bases). The CDR3 spans 14 residues. Germline V CDR1 and CDR2: MNHEY, SVGAGI. The V end was cut by 3 bases, the J end by 3 bases, with 11 bases between. CDR3 bases: TGTGCCAGCAGTTATGGGGGGGCTGAAGAGACCCAGTACTTC. It specifies CASSYGGAEETQYF.

A few counts support this clonotype. The chain recombines TRBV7-6 with TRBJ1-6; 7 bases are shared with TRBD1. Germline CDR1 reads SGHVS; CDR2 reads FNYEAQ. This CDR3 is 14 amino acids long. After removal of 6 bases from V and 7 bases from J, the junction contained 6 bases not matched to a gene. The CDR3 sequence is CASSTGQDNSPLHF. The CDR3 DNA follows: TGTGCCAGCAGTACAGGACAGGACAATTCACCCCTCCACTTT.

This clonotype was seen only a few times. The V gene is TRBV7-2, the J gene TRBJ2-7, with TRBD2 identical over 11 bases. CDR1 SGHTA and CDR2 FQGNSA come from the germline V gene. V trimming: 2 bases; J trimming: 1 base; junction bases outside the gene matches: 4. The CDR3 is made up of 16 amino acids. This CDR3 reads CASSLIAGGGSYEQYF. CDR3 nucleotides: TGTGCCAGCAGCTTAATAGCGGGAGGGGGGTCCTACGAGCAGTACTTC. Full variable domain (remainder filled in from reference TRBV7-2 and TRBJ2-7): GAGVSQSPSNKVTEKGKDVELRCDPISGHTALYWYRQSLGQGLEFLIYFQGNSAPDKSGLPSDRFSAERTGGSVSTLTIQRTQQEDSAVYLCASSLIAGGGSYEQYFGPGTRLTVT.

The CDR3 protein is CALHRRALGTDTQYF. In nucleotides, the CDR3 is TGTGCCCTCCATCGGAGGGCCCTTGGCACAGATACGCAGTATTTT. The chain recombines TRBV5-4 with TRBJ2-3; D is possibly TRBD2 (6 bases). V was pared by 10 bases and J by 1 base, with 19 bases between. The CDR3 length is 15 residues. Germline loops: CDR1 SGHNT, CDR2 YYREEE (reference sequence). Combining the CDR3 with reference TRBV5-4 and TRBJ2-3 gives the whole variable domain ETGVTQSPTHLIKTRGQQVTLRCSSQSGHNTVSWYQQALGQGPQFIFQYYREEENGRGNFPPRFSGLQFPNYSSELNVNALELDDSALYLCALHRRALGTDTQYFGPGTRLTVL.

The chain uses TRBV3-1 and TRBJ1-1; no clear D. V was shortened by 0 bases and J by 7 bases, with 18 bases between the two germline ends. From germline, CDR1 is LGHDT and CDR2 YNNKEL (reference sequence). The CDR3 consists of 16 residues. The CDR3 bases are TGTGCCAGCAGCCAAGATTTCGAACCCTTAGGAGGTGAAGCTTTCTTT. Protein: CASSQDFEPLGGEAFF.

This clonotype has a handful of counts. The chain joins TRBV12-3 or TRBV12-4 to TRBJ2-5, with 7 bases matching TRBD2. J lost 11 bases, V lost 7 bases, and 16 bases had no gene match. This CDR3 spans 14 amino acids. CDR3 DNA: TGTGCCAGCACCATTAGGGAGAGGGAGGGTGAGCAGTACTTC. Translating it yields CASTIREREGEQYF.

The chain uses TRBV7-2 and TRBJ2-3, with 8 nucleotides matching TRBD2. CDR3 length: 14 amino acids. Losses at the gene ends were 4 bases for V and 6 bases for J; bases not matched to a gene: 6. Germline V gene sequence: CDR1 SGHTA, CDR2 FQGNSA. The CDR3 nucleotides are TGTGCCAGCAGCTACGGGCGGGGGGAGGATACGCAGTATTTT. This encodes CASSYGRGEDTQYF. The whole variable domain, remainder taken from reference TRBV7-2 and TRBJ2-3, is GAGVSQSPSNKVTEKGKDVELRCDPISGHTALYWYRQSLGQGLEFLIYFQGNSAPDKSGLPSDRFSAERTGGSVSTLTIQRTQQEDSAVYLCASSYGRGEDTQYFGPGTRLTVL.

Worth noting for this clonotype: This could be a read error, since a much larger clone is one nucleotide away. The rearrangement links TRBV4-2 to TRBJ2-7; no firm D call. Trimming cost V 1 base and J 10 bases, with 17 bases left between them. This CDR3 has 14 residues. CDR1 is LGHNA and CDR2 is YNFKEQ in the germline V gene. CDR3: CASSQAGVQEIQYF. DNA of the CDR3: TGTGCCAGCAGCCAAGCGGGCGTTCAAGAGATCCAGTACTTC.

This clonotype was seen ten or more times. J is TRBJ2-7 and V is TRBV12-3 or TRBV12-4, with 11 positions matching TRBD1. After removal of 6 bases from V and 0 bases from J, the junction contained 1 base not matched to a gene. The CDR3 loop spans 14 amino acids. CDR3 sequence: CASRGTGGSYEQYF. The DNA of the CDR3 is TGTGCCAGCAGGGGGACAGGGGGCTCCTACGAGCAGTACTTC.

The rearrangement links TRBV7-9 to TRBJ1-2; D gene uncertain. CDR3 length: 15 residues. The germline CDR1 and CDR2 sequences are SEHNR and FQNEAQ (reference sequence). The V end lost 3 bases, the J end lost 4 bases, and 15 bases lay between the germline ends. The chain's CDR3 is CASSFPVVRSYGYTF. In DNA form, the CDR3 reads TGTGCCAGCAGCTTTCCCGTAGTGAGGAGCTATGGCTACACCTTC.

This clonotype was seen a handful of times. The gene calls are TRBV10-3 and TRBJ1-5, with D perhaps TRBD1 (5 bases). The CDR3 length is 14 residues. CDR1 is ENHRY, CDR2 SYGVKD, per germline. Trimming removed 4 bases from V and 1 base from J, with 8 bases in between. The CDR3 spells CAISGPGSNQPQHF. The DNA for the CDR3 is TGTGCCATCAGTGGTCCAGGGAGCAATCAGCCCCAGCATTTT.

The rearrangement uses TRBV11-2 and TRBJ2-5; D assignment may be TRBD1 or TRBD2 (5 bases each). V was trimmed by 0 bases and J by 11 bases, leaving 28 bases between them. The CDR3 contains 18 residues. CDR1 SGHAT and CDR2 FQNNGV come from the germline V gene. In DNA, the CDR3 is TGTGCCAGCAGCTTAGATACCCTTCGGGGCGGGCCCTTCCCCCAGCAGTACTTC. Its translation is CASSLDTLRGGPFPQQYF.

The rearrangement uses TRBV27 and TRBJ2-5; TRBD2 matches 9 bases. CDR1 is MNHEY and CDR2 is SMNVEV in the germline V gene (reference sequence). There are 15 residues in the CDR3. The V gene end was trimmed by 5 bases and the J gene end by 11 bases; junction bases not matched to a gene: 15. CDR3 coding DNA: TGTGCCAGCAGTGCCCTGAGTAGCGGGGGAGTTGAGCAGTACTTC. Protein sequence: CASSALSSGGVEQYF.